This T cell receptor beta chain was identified during a study of PD-1 blockade in classical Hodgkin lymphoma. Repertoires were generated with immunoSEQ multiplex PCR, while TCRdb's copy carries only in-frame clones and drops some. The sample consists of 100,000 or so clones, 75% to 90% of them appearing once. On this clone itself: Antigen unknown.

Trimming stripped 2 bases from V and 5 bases from J, with 12 bases between. Germline CDR1 MNHNY, CDR2 SVGAGI (reference sequence). The CDR3 consists of 14 residues. Notes on the study in general: CD4+ TCR diversity, unlike CD8+, climbed significantly by C4D1. Prior to therapy, complete responders displayed diversity much like that of newly diagnosed patients.

All the patients suffered relapse after autologous stem cell transplantation, and brentuximab vedotin exposure differed. Relapsed/refractory classical Hodgkin lymphoma patients had complete, partial or progressive responses. Sample: peripheral blood mononuclear cells (PBMCs), taken before the second cycle of nivolumab. This clonotype originated in a human donor with classical Hodgkin lymphoma. The chain is built from TRBV6-6 and TRBJ1-1, with a weak D call TRBD1 (6 bases). CDR3 region: CASSYVTGSTEAFF. DNA for the CDR3: TGTGCCAGCAGTTACGTTACAGGGTCGACTGAAGCTTTCTTT.